This T cell receptor beta chain was captured by sequencing in a study of blood T cell repertoires in COVID-19. Exposed volunteers were people who met a COVID-19 case within 2 weeks before study entry. Profiled with immunoSEQ multiplex PCR; TCRdb holds only in-frame clones, not every one. This table has roughly 150,000 clones, roughly 88% appearing once. With 3 bases removed from V and 3 bases from J, the gap between germline ends came to 17 bases. Germline CDR1 is LGHNA and CDR2 is YSLEER. This CDR3 comprises 17 residues. The chain joins TRBV4-3 to TRBJ2-2; no definite D call. The sequence was collected from a man aged 70-80 years who had been exposed to COVID-19. Material: PBMCs or T cells enriched from blood (not recorded which). CDR3 sequence (DNA): TGCGCCAGCAGCCAGATGCCGGGTGTGAGCTACACCGGGGAGCTGTTTTTT. Its protein is CASSQMPGVSYTGELFF.